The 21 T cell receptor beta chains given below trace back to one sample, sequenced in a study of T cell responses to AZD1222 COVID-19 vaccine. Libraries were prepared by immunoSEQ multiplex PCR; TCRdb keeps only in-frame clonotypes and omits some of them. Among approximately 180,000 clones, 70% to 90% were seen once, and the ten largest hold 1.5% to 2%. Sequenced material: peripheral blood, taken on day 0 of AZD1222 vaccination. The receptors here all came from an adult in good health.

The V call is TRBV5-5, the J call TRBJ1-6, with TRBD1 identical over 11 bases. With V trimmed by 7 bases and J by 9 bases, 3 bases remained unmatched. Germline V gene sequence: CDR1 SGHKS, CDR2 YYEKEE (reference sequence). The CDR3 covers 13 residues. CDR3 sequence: CASFGQGASPLHF. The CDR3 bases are TGTGCCAGCTTCGGACAGGGGGCTTCACCCCTCCACTTT. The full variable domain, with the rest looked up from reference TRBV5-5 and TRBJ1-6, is DAGVTQSPTHLIKTRGQQVTLRCSPISGHKSVSWYQQVLGQGPQFIFQYYEKEERGRGNFPDRFSARQFPNYSSELNVNALLLGDSALYLCASFGQGASPLHFGNGTRLTVT.

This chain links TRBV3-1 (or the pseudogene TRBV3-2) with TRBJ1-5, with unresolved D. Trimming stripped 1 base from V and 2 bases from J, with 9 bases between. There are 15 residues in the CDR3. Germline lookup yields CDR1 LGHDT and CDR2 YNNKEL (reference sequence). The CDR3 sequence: CASSQAGRGNQPQHF. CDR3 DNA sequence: TGTGCCAGCAGCCAAGCCGGGAGAGGCAATCAGCCCCAGCATTTT.

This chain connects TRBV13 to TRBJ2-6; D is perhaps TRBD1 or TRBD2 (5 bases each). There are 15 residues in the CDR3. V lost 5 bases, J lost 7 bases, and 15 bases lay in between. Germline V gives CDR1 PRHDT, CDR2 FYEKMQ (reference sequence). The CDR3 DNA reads TGTGCCAGCAGCCCCATTGGGGGTGGAGCCAACGTCCTGACTTTC. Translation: CASSPIGGGANVLTF.

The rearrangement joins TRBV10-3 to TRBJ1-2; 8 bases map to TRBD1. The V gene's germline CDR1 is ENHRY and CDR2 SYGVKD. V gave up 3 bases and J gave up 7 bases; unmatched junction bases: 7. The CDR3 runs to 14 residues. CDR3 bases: TGTGCCATCAGTGACCAAGGACAGGGCTCTGGCTACACCTTC. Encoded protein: CAISDQGQGSGYTF.

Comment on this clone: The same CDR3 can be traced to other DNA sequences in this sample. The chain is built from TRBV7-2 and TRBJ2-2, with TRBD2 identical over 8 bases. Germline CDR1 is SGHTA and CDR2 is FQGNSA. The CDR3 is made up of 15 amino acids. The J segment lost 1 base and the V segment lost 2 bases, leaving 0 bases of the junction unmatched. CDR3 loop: CASSLTSGNTGELFF. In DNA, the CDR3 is TGTGCCAGCAGCTTAACTAGCGGGAACACCGGGGAGCTGTTTTTT. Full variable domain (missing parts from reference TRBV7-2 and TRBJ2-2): GAGVSQSPSNKVTEKGKDVELRCDPISGHTALYWYRQSLGQGLEFLIYFQGNSAPDKSGLPSDRFSAERTGGSVSTLTIQRTQQEDSAVYLCASSLTSGNTGELFFGEGSRLTVL.

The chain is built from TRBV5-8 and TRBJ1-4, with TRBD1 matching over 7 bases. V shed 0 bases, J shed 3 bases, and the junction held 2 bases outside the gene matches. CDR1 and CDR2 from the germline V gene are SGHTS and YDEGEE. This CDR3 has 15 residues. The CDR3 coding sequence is TGTGCCAGCAGCTTGGCGGGACAGTCTAATGAAAAACTGTTTTTT. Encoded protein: CASSLAGQSNEKLFF.

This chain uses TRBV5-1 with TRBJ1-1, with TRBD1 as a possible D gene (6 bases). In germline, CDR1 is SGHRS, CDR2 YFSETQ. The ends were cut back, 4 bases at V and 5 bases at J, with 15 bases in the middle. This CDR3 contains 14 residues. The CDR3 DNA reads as TGCGCCAGCAGCGTTACATGGAGGGGGACTGAAGCTTTCTTT. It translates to CASSVTWRGTEAFF.

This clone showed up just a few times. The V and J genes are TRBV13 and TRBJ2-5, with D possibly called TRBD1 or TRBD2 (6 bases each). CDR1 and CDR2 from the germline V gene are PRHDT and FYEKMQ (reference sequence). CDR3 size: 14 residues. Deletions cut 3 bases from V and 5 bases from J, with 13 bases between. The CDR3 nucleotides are TGTGCCAGCAGCTTGCCGACTAGGGGGGAGACCCAGTACTTC. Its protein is CASSLPTRGETQYF.

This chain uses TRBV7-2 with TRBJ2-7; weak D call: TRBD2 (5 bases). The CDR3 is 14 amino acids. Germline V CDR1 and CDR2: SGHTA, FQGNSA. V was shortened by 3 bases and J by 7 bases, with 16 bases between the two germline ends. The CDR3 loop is CASSLMSLAEEQYF. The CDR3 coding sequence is TGTGCCAGCAGCTTGATGTCCCTAGCCGAAGAGCAGTACTTC.

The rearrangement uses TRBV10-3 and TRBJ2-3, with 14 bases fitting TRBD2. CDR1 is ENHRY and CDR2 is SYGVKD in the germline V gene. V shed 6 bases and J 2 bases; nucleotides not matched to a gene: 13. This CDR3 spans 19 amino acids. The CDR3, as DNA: TGTGCCATCAGCGCGGGACTAGCGGGAGTGAGGGCGCACACAGATACGCAGTATTTT. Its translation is CAISAGLAGVRAHTDTQYF.

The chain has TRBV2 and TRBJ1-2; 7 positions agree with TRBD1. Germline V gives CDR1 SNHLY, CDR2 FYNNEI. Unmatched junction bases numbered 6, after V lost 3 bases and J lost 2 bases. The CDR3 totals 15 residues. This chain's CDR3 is CASSEEGATNYGYTF. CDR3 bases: TGTGCCAGCAGTGAGGAGGGGGCGACCAACTATGGCTACACCTTC.

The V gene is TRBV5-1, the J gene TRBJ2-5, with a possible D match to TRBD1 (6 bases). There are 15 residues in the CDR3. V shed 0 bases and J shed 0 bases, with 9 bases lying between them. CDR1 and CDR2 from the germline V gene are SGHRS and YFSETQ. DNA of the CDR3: TGCGCCAGCAGCTTGGGGGGGCTGGACCAAGAGACCCAGTACTTC. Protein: CASSLGGLDQETQYF.

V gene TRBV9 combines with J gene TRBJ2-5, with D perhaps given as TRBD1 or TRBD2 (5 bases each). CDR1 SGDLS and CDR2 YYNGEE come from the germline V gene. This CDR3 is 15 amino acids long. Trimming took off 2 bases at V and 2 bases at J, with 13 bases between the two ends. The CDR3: CASSVLGADQETQYF. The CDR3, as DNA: TGTGCCAGCAGCGTGCTCGGGGCAGATCAAGAGACCCAGTACTTC.

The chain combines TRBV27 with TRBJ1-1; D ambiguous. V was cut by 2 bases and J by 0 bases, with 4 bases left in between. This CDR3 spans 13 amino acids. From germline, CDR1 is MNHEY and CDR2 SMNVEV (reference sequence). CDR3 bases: TGTGCCAGCAGTTTAGAAGTGAACACTGAAGCTTTCTTT. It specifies CASSLEVNTEAFF.

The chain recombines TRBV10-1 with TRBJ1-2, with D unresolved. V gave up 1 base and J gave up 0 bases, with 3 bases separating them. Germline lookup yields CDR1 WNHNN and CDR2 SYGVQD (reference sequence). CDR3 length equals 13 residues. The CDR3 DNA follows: TGCGCCAGCAGTGAGTTCCCTAACTATGGCTACACCTTC. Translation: CASSEFPNYGYTF.

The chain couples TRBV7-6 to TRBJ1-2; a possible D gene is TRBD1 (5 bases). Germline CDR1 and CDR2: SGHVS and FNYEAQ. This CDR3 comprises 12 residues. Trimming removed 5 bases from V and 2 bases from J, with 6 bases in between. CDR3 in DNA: TGTGCCAGCAGCCGGGACAACTATGGCTACACCTTC. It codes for CASSRDNYGYTF.

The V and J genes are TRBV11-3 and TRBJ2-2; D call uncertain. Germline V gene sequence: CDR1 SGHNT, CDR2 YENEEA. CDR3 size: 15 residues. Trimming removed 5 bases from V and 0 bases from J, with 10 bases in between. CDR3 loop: CASSHGRANTGELFF. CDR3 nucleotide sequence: TGTGCCAGCAGCCACGGGCGTGCGAACACCGGGGAGCTGTTTTTT.

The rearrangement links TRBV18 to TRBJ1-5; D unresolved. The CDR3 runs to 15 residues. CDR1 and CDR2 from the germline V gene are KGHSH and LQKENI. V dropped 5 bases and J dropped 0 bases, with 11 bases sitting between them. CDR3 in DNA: TGTGCCAGCTCATATACAGCCGATAGCAATCAGCCCCAGCATTTT. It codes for CASSYTADSNQPQHF. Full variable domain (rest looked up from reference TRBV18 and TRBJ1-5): NAGVMQNPRHLVRRRGQEARLRCSPMKGHSHVYWYRQLPEEGLKFMVYLQKENIIDESGMPKERFSAEFPKEGPSILRIQQVVRGDSAAYFCASSYTADSNQPQHFGDGTRLSIL.

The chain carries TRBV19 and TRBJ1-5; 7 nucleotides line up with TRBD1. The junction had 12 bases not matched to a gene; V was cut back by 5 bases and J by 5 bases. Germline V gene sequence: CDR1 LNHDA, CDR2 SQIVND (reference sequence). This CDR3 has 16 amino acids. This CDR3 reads CASSFQDRAGDQPQHF. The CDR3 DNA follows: TGTGCCAGTAGTTTTCAAGACAGGGCCGGAGATCAGCCCCAGCATTTT.

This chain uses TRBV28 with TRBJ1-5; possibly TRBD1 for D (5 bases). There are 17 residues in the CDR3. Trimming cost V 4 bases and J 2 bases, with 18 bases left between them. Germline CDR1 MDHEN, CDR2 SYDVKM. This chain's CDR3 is CASSYAPDSWGNQPQHF. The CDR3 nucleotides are TGTGCCAGCAGTTACGCCCCTGACAGTTGGGGCAATCAGCCCCAGCATTTT.

The chain's CDR3 is CASSPRRDNNEKLFF. The CDR3 nucleotides are TGTGCCAGCTCACCCCGCAGGGATAATAATGAAAAACTGTTTTTT. The chain links TRBV18 to TRBJ1-4; a weak D match, TRBD1 (5 bases). CDR3 size: 15 residues. The V and J ends lost 3 bases and 4 bases respectively, with 12 bases between them. Germline V gene data show CDR1 as KGHSH and CDR2 as LQKENI. Full variable domain (remainder filled in from reference TRBV18 and TRBJ1-4): NAGVMQNPRHLVRRRGQEARLRCSPMKGHSHVYWYRQLPEEGLKFMVYLQKENIIDESGMPKERFSAEFPKEGPSILRIQQVVRGDSAAYFCASSPRRDNNEKLFFGSGTQLSVL.